This T cell receptor (beta chain) was profiled in a study of blood T cells in healthy people across ages. General observations from the study: Roughly linear declines in TCR beta diversity per million T cells occurred with age.

The ends were cut back, 3 bases at V and 12 bases at J, with 25 bases in the middle. Germline V gene lookup returns CDR1 DFQATT and CDR2 SNEGSKA (reference sequence). This CDR3 is 15 amino acids long. Every donor gave roughly 9.6 milliliters of peripheral blood. Samples had at least 6.5 million PBMCs isolated from them. Combining a sample-barcoded 5' primer with a J-beta primer mix, a second PCR ran for about 6 to 11 cycles. Each cDNA molecule received a tag from a template-switch adaptor that had 12 random nucleotides. From the 5' RACE reads, TCRdb called clonotypes with MiXCR, one entry per CDR3 protein. The sample has approximately 800,000 distinct CDR3 sequences; around 50% are singletons. Notes on this clonotype: Its antigen remains unidentified.

Sequencing input: blood. The sequence was obtained from a man in his forties in good health. The genes are TRBV20-1 and TRBJ2-3; TRBD2 might be the D (6 bases). The CDR3 here is CSASVGTTSQETQYF. The CDR3 region has the DNA TGCAGTGCTAGTGTGGGGACCACTAGCCAAGAGACCCAGTATTTT.